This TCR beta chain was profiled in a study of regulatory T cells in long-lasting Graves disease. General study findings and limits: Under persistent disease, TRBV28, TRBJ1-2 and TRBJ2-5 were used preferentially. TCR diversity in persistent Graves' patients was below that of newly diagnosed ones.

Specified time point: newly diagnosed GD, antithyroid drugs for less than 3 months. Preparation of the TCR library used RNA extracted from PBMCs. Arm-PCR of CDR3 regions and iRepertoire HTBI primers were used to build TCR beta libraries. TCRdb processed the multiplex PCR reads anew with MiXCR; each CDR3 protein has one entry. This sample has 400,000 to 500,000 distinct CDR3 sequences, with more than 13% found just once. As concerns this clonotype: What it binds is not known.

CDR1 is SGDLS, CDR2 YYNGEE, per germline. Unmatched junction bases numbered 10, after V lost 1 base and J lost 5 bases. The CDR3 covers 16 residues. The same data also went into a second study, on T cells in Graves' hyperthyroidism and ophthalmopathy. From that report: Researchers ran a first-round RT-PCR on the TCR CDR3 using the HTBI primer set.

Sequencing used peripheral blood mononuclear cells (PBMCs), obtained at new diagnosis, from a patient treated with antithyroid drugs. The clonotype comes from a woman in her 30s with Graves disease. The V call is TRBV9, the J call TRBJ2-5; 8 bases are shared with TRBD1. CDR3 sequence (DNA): TGTGCCAGCAGCGTATTCCAGGGGACAGGTGCCGAGACCCAGTACTTC. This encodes CASSVFQGTGAETQYF. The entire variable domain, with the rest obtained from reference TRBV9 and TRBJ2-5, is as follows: DSGVTQTPKHLITATGQRVTLRCSPRSGDLSVYWYQQSLDQGLQFLIQYYNGEERAKGNILERFSAQQFPDLHSELNLSSLELGDSALYFCASSVFQGTGAETQYFGPGTRLLVL.